This T cell receptor (beta chain) was identified during a study of monozygotic twins with inflammatory bowel disease (dated by TCRdb to the late 2010s). Background on the whole study: In total, 30 or so monozygotic twin pairs made up the full study: 19 Danish pairs, all IBD-discordant, plus nine German pairs, of which four were IBD-concordant and five were IBD-discordant. Within discordant pairs, disease-associated traits were sought mainly by comparing IBD patients with their genetically identical healthy co-twins. Each individual had, on average, about 151 000 unique TCRalpha sequences and 181 000 unique TCRbeta sequences available for analysis. The research as a whole found: TCRbeta repertoire diversity, by inverse Simpson index, was decreased in IBD patients compared with their healthy co-twins. The analysis was unable to tell apart different T cell subtypes. No difference in repertoire similarity was observed between concordant and discordant twins, possibly owing to limited statistical power. Because patients received different immunosuppressive treatments, the repertoires may have picked up extra background noise and variability between individuals. No single strong signal or clonotype linked to IBD turned up in the results, so the idea that one exists was not supported. IBD patients shared fewer clonotypes with other individuals than healthy twins did, most markedly in patients showing signs of disease activity.

A roughly 2.5 ml peripheral blood sample was drawn into PAXgene tubes per donor and stored at -80°C. Without any T cell sorting, total RNA was extracted from whole blood using the PAXgene blood miRNA kit on an automated QIAcube. Peripheral blood from monozygotic twin pairs who were concordant or discordant for inflammatory bowel disease underwent deep TCRalpha and TCRbeta repertoire profiling using unique molecular barcoding. Smoking habits were recorded for all twin pairs, and each individual was classified as a current, former or never smoker. Including the terminal cysteine and phenylalanine, the CDR3 comprises 14 residues. The record lacks a DNA sequence. Sequences SQVTM (CDR1) and ANQGSEA (CDR2) are obtained from the germline V gene. In the case of this clonotype: Which antigen it targets is not known.

Library method: 5' RACE. Preparation of each TCR library used 3,000 to 4,000 ng of total RNA. For each sample, cDNA synthesis was carried out in eight separate reactions using SMARTScribe reverse transcriptase. During cDNA synthesis, unique molecular identifiers containing a 6-nucleotide sample barcode were introduced by template switching. TCRalpha and TCRbeta cDNA was amplified by two nested PCRs of approximately 17 and 9 cycles, with bead purification after each PCR. Before amplification, the cDNA was both treated with uracil DNA-glycosylase and purified with the QIAquick PCR purification kit. The second PCR added Illumina TruSeq-compatible adapters along with sample-specific barcodes. Library quality and concentration were checked on TapeStation and Qubit, and libraries were pooled at approximately 5 ng each. Sequencing of pooled libraries was carried out on an Illumina HiSeq2500 single-index Rapid Run using 2 x 100 bp reads and custom sequencing primers. Turning to the authors' computational methods: UMI-based consensus assembly with MiGEC version 1.2.6 was used to correct PCR and sequencing errors. MiXCR version 2.1.1 was used for V(D)J alignment, clonotype assembly and CDR3 extraction. Normalisation of gene usage, clonotype sharing and MAIT/NKT TCR abundance was achieved by analysing the top 1000, 10 000 and 20 000 clonotypes per sample. After downsampling to 27 000 UMIs, diversity was calculated as the inverse Simpson index using the vegan R package. Statistical testing used paired Mann-Whitney U tests on the discordant twin pairs and applied Benjamini-Hochberg correction for multiple testing. TCRdb reprocessed the public reads and reports one entry per CDR3 protein sequence, without DNA. TCRdb, rather than the study authors, made the V and J calls. This sample's table has entries for about 330,000 distinct CDR3 sequences. Clones ranked in the top ten supply around 2% of the sample.

The sequenced sample was blood. The chain uses TRBV29-1 and TRBJ1-4; checking the TCRdb D call of TRBD1 is not possible without DNA. The TCR sequence derives from a human donor with ulcerative colitis or Crohn's disease, or a healthy co-twin of an affected twin (not recorded which). The CDR3 in this case is CSVSTGGMREKLFF.